The 6 T cell receptor beta chains below were found in one sample sequenced in a study of response to subunit inactivated influenza vaccine. TCRdb ran MiXCR on the RT-PCR reads and lists one entry per CDR3 protein. The data contain around 190,000 distinct CDR3 sequences, around an eighth of them singletons. Source: CD8+ T cells sorted from PBMCs, taken 4 to 6 days after vaccination. The receptor source for this set is a man aged 45 to 65 who received an inactivated influenza vaccine.

The chain carries TRBV27 and TRBJ1-2; tentative D call: TRBD1 (5 bases). V was cut by 6 bases and J by 2 bases, with 10 bases left in between. The CDR3 totals 13 residues. The germline gives CDR1 MNHEY, CDR2 SMNVEV (reference sequence). The CDR3 DNA sequence: TGTGCCAGCAGGGCAGGGCTAAACTATGGCTACACCTTC. It yields the protein CASRAGLNYGYTF.

The sample holds many counts of this clonotype. V is TRBV4-3 and J is TRBJ1-2; D is ambiguous. V lost 8 bases to trimming and J lost 4 bases, with 17 bases between them. CDR1 LGHNA and CDR2 YSLEER come from the germline V gene. This CDR3 contains 14 residues. CDR3 bases: TGCGCCAGCTCTCCAGCAATCGTTTCCTATGGCTACACCTTC. This gives the protein CASSPAIVSYGYTF.

The gene calls are TRBV7-3 and TRBJ2-2; D ambiguous. Per the germline V gene, CDR1 is SGHTA and CDR2 is FQGTGA. This CDR3 is built from 13 residues. Trimming pared 5 bases from V and 5 bases from J, leaving 9 bases between. CDR3 sequence: CASSPPRTGELFF. The CDR3 bases are TGTGCCAGCAGCCCCCCCCGGACCGGGGAGCTGTTTTTT.

V and J are TRBV12-3 or TRBV12-4 and TRBJ2-1; TRBD2 is a possible D gene (6 bases). The length of the CDR3 is 14 residues. V shed 1 base and J shed 6 bases, with 10 bases lying between them. CDR3 region: CASSLGQRVNEQFF. As DNA, the CDR3 is TGTGCCAGCAGTTTAGGGCAGCGGGTCAATGAGCAGTTCTTC.

This clonotype was detected only a few times. The chain recombines TRBV20-1 with TRBJ2-7; perhaps TRBD2 as D (5 bases). The CDR3 runs 13 residues. V was shortened by 0 bases and J by 2 bases, with 8 bases between the two germline ends. Germline V gives CDR1 DFQATT, CDR2 SNEGSKA (reference sequence). The CDR3 loop reads CSARDRRTYEQYF. The CDR3 nucleotides are TGCAGTGCTAGAGACAGGAGGACCTACGAGCAGTACTTC.

Only a few counts were recorded for this clonotype. The chain uses TRBV18 and TRBJ2-2; D not resolved. Germline V lookup: CDR1 KGHSH, CDR2 LQKENI. Trimming removed 3 bases at V and 4 bases at J, with 6 bases between. The length of the CDR3 is 13 residues. The CDR3 DNA sequence: TGTGCCAGCTCACCTTTCTCCACCGGGGAGCTGTTTTTT. Its translation: CASSPFSTGELFF. The variable domain in full, with the rest retrieved from reference TRBV18 and TRBJ2-2, is NAGVMQNPRHLVRRRGQEARLRCSPMKGHSHVYWYRQLPEEGLKFMVYLQKENIIDESGMPKERFSAEFPKEGPSILRIQQVVRGDSAAYFCASSPFSTGELFFGEGSRLTVL.